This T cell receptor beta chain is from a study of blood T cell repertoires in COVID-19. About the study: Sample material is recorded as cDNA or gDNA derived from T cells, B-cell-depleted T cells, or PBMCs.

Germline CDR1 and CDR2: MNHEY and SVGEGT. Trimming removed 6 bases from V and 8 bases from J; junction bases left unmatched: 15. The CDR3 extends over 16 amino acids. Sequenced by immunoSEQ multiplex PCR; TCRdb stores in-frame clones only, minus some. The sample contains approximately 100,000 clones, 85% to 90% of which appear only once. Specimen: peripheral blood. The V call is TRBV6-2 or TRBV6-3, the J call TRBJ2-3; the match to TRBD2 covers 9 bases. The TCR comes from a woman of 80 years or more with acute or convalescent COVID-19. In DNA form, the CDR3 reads TGTGCCAGCAGCTCAAATAGCGGGGGCATAGCTCGTACGCAGTATTTT. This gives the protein CASSSNSGGIARTQYF.